Detailed here is one T cell receptor (beta chain). Its antigen is as yet unknown. Healthy people donating bone marrow made up the donors. Trimming removed 0 bases at V and 9 bases at J, with 12 bases between. Germline V lookup: CDR1 GTSNPN, CDR2 SVGIG (reference sequence). This CDR3 region has 13 residues. The record originates from a study of cytomegalovirus exposure and HLA in healthy donors. Across the whole study: There were approximately 81 million unique TCRs (from HLA-typed donors) in an early data release. Study-wide points: After further analysis at a later stage, 15,000 to 20,000 TCR beta sequences were associated with HLA alleles at 0.05 false discovery rate. Immune exposure data for these donors was limited to CMV serostatus.

Vbeta (60) and Jbeta (13) primers were used in the PCR. Some clones are missing from TCRdb's copy, which holds only in-frame ones; the method was immunoSEQ multiplex PCR. The sample features around 140,000 clones, with about 2% in its top ten. The gene calls are TRBV30 and TRBJ2-1; D ambiguous. The TCR originated in a young woman in good health and CMV-seronegative. Sequencing input: PBMCs. CDR3 region: CAWSVMIASEQFF. The CDR3 nucleotides read TGTGCCTGGAGTGTGATGATTGCGAGTGAGCAGTTCTTC.